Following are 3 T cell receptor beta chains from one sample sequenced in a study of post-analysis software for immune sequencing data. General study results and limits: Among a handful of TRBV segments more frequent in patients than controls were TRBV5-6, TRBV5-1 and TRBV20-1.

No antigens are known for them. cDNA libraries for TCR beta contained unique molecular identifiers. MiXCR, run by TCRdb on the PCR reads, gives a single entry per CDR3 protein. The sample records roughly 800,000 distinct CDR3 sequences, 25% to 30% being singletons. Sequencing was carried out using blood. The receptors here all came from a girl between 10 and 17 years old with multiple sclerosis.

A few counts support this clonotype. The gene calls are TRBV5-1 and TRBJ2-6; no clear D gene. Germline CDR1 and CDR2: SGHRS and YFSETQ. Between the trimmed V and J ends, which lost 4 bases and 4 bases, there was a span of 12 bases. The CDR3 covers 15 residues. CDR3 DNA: TGCGCCAGCAGCCAGAGAGGTGGGGGGGCCAACGTCCTGACTTTC. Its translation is CASSQRGGGANVLTF.

In nucleotides, the CDR3 is TGCAGTGCGGTATGGATGAGCAATCAGCCCCAGCATTTT. This sequence encodes CSAVWMSNQPQHF. The gene calls are TRBV20-1 and TRBJ1-5; D not resolved. The V and J ends lost 6 bases and 1 base respectively, with 10 bases between them. This CDR3 is built from 13 residues. Germline V CDR1 and CDR2: DFQATT, SNEGSKA (reference sequence).

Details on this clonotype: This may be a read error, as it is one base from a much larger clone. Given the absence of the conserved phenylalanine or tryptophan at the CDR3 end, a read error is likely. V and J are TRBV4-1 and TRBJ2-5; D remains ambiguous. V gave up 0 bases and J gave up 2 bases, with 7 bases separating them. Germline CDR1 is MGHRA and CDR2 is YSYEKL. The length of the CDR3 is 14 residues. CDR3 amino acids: CASSQEGFQETQYS. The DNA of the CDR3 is TGCGCCAGCAGCCAAGAGGGCTTTCAAGAGACCCAGTACTCC.